The text below deals with one T cell receptor beta chain. This CDR3 region has 15 residues. The germline V gene has CDR1 MGHRA and CDR2 YSYEKL. The V segment lost 3 bases and the J segment 4 bases; nucleotides outside the gene matches: 3. The data are from a study of cytomegalovirus exposure and HLA in healthy donors. Amplification used 60 Vbeta primers and 13 Jbeta primers. Profiling relied on immunoSEQ multiplex PCR, and the TCRdb table lists in-frame clones only, not all of them. Here the sample spans approximately 100,000 clones, more than 75% being singletons. The chain has TRBV4-1 and TRBJ1-4; 9 bases are a match to TRBD1. The sequenced sample was PBMCs. The clonotype comes from a man aged 25-45 years in good health and CMV-seropositive. The CDR3 spells CASSHGDRDNEKLFF. As DNA, the CDR3 is TGCGCCAGCAGCCATGGGGACAGGGATAATGAAAAACTGTTTTTT.